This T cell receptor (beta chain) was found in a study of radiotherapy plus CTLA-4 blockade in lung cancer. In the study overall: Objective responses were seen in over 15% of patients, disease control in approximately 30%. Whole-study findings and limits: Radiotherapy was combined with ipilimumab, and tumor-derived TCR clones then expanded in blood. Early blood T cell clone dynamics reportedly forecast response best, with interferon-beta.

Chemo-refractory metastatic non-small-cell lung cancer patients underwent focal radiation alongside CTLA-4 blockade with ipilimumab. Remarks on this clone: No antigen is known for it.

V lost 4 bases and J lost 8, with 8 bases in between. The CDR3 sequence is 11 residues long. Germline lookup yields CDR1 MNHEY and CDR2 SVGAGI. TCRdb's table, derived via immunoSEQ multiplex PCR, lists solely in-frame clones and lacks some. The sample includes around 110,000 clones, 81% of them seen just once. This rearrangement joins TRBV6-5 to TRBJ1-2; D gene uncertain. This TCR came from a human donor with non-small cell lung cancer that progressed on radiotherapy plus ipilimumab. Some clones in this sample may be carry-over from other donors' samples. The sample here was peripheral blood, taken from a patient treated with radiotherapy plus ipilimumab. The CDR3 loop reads CASSSLGGYTF. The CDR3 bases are TGTGCCAGCAGTTCCCTAGGCGGCTACACCTTC.